This TCR beta chain was recorded in a study of T cells in Graves' hyperthyroidism and ophthalmopathy. Isolation of PBMCs was performed on around 9.3 ml fresh peripheral blood. This clonotype came up many times. It was RNA transcripts that yielded the amplified TCR beta CDR3 regions. Primed by the HTBI set, a first-round RT-PCR was run on the TCR CDR3. Via MiXCR, TCRdb re-called the multiplex PCR reads, giving one row per CDR3 protein. The sample shows about 480,000 distinct CDR3 sequences, over 13% of them seen only once. The CDR3 is made up of 13 amino acids. Germline trimming cut 4 bases from V and 6 bases from J; bases unmatched to any gene: 2. In germline, CDR1 is SGHTA, CDR2 FQGTGA.

The V gene is TRBV7-3, the J gene TRBJ2-2, with 7 positions matching TRBD2. The sequenced sample consisted of blood. The receptor was isolated from a young woman with Graves' hyperthyroidism. CDR3 nucleotides: TGTGCCAGCAGCTCGGGGAGGGCCGGGGAGCTGTTTTTT. Protein: CASSSGRAGELFF.